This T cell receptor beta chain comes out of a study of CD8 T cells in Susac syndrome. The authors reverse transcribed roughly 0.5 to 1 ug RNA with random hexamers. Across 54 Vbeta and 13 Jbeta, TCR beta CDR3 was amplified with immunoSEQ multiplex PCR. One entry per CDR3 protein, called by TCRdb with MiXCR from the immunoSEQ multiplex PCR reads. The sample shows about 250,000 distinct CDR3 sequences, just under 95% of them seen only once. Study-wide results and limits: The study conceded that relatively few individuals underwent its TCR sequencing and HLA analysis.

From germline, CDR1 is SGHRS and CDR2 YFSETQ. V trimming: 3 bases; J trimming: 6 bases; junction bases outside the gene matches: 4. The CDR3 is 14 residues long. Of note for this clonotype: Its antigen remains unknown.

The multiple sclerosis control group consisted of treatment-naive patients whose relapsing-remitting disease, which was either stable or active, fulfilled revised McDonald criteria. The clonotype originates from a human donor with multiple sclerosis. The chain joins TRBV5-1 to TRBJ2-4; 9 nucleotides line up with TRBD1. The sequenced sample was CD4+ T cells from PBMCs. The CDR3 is CASSSGTGRNIQYF. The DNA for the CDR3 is TGCGCCAGCAGCTCCGGGACAGGGCGAAACATTCAGTACTTC.